This T cell receptor beta chain emerged from a study of blood T cell repertoires in COVID-19 (dated by TCRdb to about 2020). With regard to the full study: The collaborator samples originated in the United States, Italy and Spain and spanned the acute and convalescent phases of COVID-19. The material from the prospective study consisted of cDNA or gDNA derived from T cells, B-cell-depleted T cells, or PBMCs. The dataset comprised deeply sampled blood TCRbeta repertoires from subjects exposed to, actively infected with, or recovered from COVID-19. A freely available public database, intended as a resource for researchers studying the immune response to SARS-CoV-2, is where the repertoires were released. The samples were drawn from two sources: the first 160 participants of the ongoing ImmuneRACE study, and 950 to 1,500 subjects contributed by 6 global collaborators. Nearly every sample came with metadata listing a de-identified subject ID, COVID-19 status, age in years and sex. Where available, HLA class I and class II types were obtained from metadata supplied by the sample provider rather than from assay-based typing. What the authors observed across the whole study: The amount of clinical and demographic metadata varied by source and participant and was provided uncurated.

The immunoSEQ Assay, a bias-controlled multiplex PCR, was used to amplify TCRbeta CDR3 regions from genomic DNA. On the study's bioinformatics: Within the assay, amplification of reference gene primers was used to estimate how many nucleated cells each sample contained. Sequence reads were collapsed and filtered to measure the absolute abundance of every unique TCRbeta CDR3 rearrangement. For each sample, productive Simpson clonality was calculated as the square root of Simpson's diversity index over productive rearrangements. TCRdb provides this immuneACCESS table in a form limited to in-frame rearrangements. Some clones are lacking; in checked studies, under half of them reflect an unresolved V gene, and why the rest are absent is not known. V, J and clone size are taken as reported in that table, and D and trimming were inferred from the DNA itself. Within this sample are approximately 260,000 clones, with over 70% of them counted one time only. The top ten clones comprise roughly 10% of the sample.

At one collaborating source in Seattle, patients were enrolled during active infection and were followed longitudinally through the course of disease. Collaborating institutions collected whole blood in K2EDTA tubes following their own protocols. For TCRbeta analysis, collaborators shipped samples as frozen whole blood, isolated PBMCs, or DNA extracted from either of those sample types. A note on this clone: Its antigen is still unknown. No clone much larger than this one lies a single base away; base qualities are absent.

Sequences SGHNT (CDR1) and YENEEA (CDR2) are obtained from the germline V gene. Measured from the cysteine to the phenylalanine, the CDR3 is 16 residues long. Only CDR3 DNA is held: 48 bases, read in frame from base 1. Relative to germline, V is missing 5 bases and J is missing 0 bases, with 7 bases of the junction outside any gene match. The TCR comes from a woman between 70 and 85 years old with COVID-19, enrolled during active disease. This sequence uses TRBV11-3 and TRBJ2-1, with 7 bases in between that match TRBD2. Sequences were obtained from peripheral blood. The encoded CDR3 is CASSRTSASSYNEQFF. The DNA reads TGTGCCAGCAGCAGAACTAGCGCTAGCTCCTACAATGAGCAGTTCTTC.